The 6 T cell receptor beta chains in this list originate from one sample, sequenced in a study of CD8 T cells in ankylosing spondylitis. Regarding the study as a whole: For ankylosing spondylitis blood, a TCR beta motif of 7 to 9 highly homologous variants appeared characteristic.

These receptors have no known antigen. TCRdb fed the 5' RACE reads into MiXCR, producing one record per CDR3 protein. The profile shows approximately 520,000 distinct CDR3 sequences, approximately 5% of them singletons. Material: blood, either unsorted or a sorted T cell fraction (not recorded which). Receptors were obtained from a male donor with ankylosing spondylitis.

The rearrangement uses TRBV5-5 and TRBJ2-2, with a weak D call TRBD1 (5 bases). V was shortened by 2 bases and J by 6 bases, with 11 bases between the two germline ends. CDR3 length equals 14 residues. Germline V gene sequence: CDR1 SGHKS, CDR2 YYEKEE (reference sequence). The CDR3: CASSLGVRAGELFF. Written as DNA, the CDR3 is TGTGCCAGCAGCTTAGGGGTTCGGGCCGGGGAGCTGTTTTTT.

This clonotype showed up many times. V usage is TRBV6-1 and J usage is TRBJ1-4, with D maybe TRBD1 (6 bases). The germline V gene encodes CDR1 MNHNS and CDR2 SASEGT. V was clipped by 3 bases and J by 8 bases, with 10 bases between them. The CDR3 runs to 13 residues. The CDR3 DNA sequence: TGTGCCAGCAGTGAGAAGGGGGGCGAAAAACTGTTTTTT. Translating gives CASSEKGGEKLFF.

This clonotype occurred a few times. This chain uses TRBV4-3 with TRBJ2-1; perhaps TRBD1 as D (5 bases). Between the trimmed V and J ends, which lost 0 bases and 2 bases, there was a span of 14 bases. This CDR3 contains 17 residues. Germline V gives CDR1 LGHNA, CDR2 YSLEER. The CDR3 DNA follows: TGCGCCAGCAGCCAAGATCGTAGGCAGGGTGCCTACAATGAGCAGTTCTTC. This sequence encodes CASSQDRRQGAYNEQFF.

This clonotype appeared a few times. V usage is TRBV4-3 and J usage is TRBJ2-7, with TRBD1 matching 7 bases. The CDR3 contains 13 residues. The V and J ends lost 7 bases and 3 bases, in that order; junction bases with no gene match: 6. CDR1 is LGHNA and CDR2 is YSLEER in the germline V gene. This chain's CDR3 is CASTPGQNYEQYF. CDR3 DNA: TGCGCCAGCACACCGGGACAGAACTACGAGCAGTACTTC.

Many counts were recorded for this clonotype. The chain carries TRBV12-3 or TRBV12-4 and TRBJ1-6, with 10 bases lining up with TRBD1. V shed 6 bases, J shed 7 bases, and the junction held 6 bases outside the gene matches. This CDR3 has 15 residues. The CDR3 coding sequence is TGTGCCAGCAGCTCTGGGACAGGGGACAATTCACCCCTCCACTTT. This codes for CASSSGTGDNSPLHF.

In this sample, this clonotype turned up many times. The gene calls are TRBV3-1 and TRBJ2-7, with D perhaps being TRBD1 or TRBD2 (6 bases each). The V end lost 1 base, the J end lost 0 bases, and 10 bases lay between the germline ends. This CDR3 comprises 15 residues. Per the germline V gene, CDR1 is LGHDT and CDR2 is YNNKEL (reference sequence). As DNA, the CDR3 is TGTGCCAGCAGCCAAGTGGGGGGCCCCTCCTACGAGCAGTACTTC. Amino acids: CASSQVGGPSYEQYF.